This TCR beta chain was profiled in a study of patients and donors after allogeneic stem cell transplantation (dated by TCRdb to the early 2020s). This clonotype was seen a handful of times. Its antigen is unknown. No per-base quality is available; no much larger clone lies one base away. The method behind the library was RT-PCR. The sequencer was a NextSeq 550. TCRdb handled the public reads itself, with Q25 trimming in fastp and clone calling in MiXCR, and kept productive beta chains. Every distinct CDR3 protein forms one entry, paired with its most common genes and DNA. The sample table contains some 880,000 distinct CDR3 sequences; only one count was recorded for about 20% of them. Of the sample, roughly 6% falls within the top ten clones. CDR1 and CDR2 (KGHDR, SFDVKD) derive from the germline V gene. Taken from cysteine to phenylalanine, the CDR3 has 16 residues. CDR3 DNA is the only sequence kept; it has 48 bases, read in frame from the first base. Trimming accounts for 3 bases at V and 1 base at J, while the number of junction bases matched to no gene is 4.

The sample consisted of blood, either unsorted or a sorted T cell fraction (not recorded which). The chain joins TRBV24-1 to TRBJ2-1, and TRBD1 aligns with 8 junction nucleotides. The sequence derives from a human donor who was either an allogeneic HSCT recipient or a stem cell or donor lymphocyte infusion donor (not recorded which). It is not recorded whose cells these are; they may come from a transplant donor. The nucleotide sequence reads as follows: TGTGCCACCAGTGATAGAGGACAGGGATCCTACAATGAGCAGTTCTTC. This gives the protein CATSDRGQGSYNEQFF.